This TCR beta chain was obtained from a study of T cells in Graves' hyperthyroidism and ophthalmopathy. On the study more broadly: At initial diagnosis, before any treatment had begun, peripheral blood was obtained. Findings and limits, study-wide: The majority of expanded thyroid clonotypes above 0.001 also appeared in blood.

The germline V and J ends were trimmed by 0 bases and 9 bases, with 16 bases remaining between them. CDR3 size: 15 residues. The germline V gene encodes CDR1 SGHRS and CDR2 YFSETQ. This clonotype was picked up many times. The antigen is unknown. PBMCs stemmed from 10 ml fresh peripheral blood. TCR beta CDR3 sequences were amplified from RNA transcripts. During a first-round RT-PCR of the TCR CDR3, the HTBI primer set was used. TCRdb re-derived calls from the multiplex PCR reads in MiXCR, one entry per CDR3 protein. Here the sample spans some 180,000 distinct CDR3 sequences, about 17% being singletons. The receptor was derived from a woman aged 45 to 65 with Graves' hyperthyroidism. The chain employs TRBV5-1 and TRBJ2-1; D might be TRBD1 or TRBD2, each matching 5 bases. Material for sequencing was blood. The CDR3 DNA follows: TGCGCCAGCAGCTTGGACGGGACGAAAGTGGCTGAGCAGTTCTTC. Translating gives CASSLDGTKVAEQFF.